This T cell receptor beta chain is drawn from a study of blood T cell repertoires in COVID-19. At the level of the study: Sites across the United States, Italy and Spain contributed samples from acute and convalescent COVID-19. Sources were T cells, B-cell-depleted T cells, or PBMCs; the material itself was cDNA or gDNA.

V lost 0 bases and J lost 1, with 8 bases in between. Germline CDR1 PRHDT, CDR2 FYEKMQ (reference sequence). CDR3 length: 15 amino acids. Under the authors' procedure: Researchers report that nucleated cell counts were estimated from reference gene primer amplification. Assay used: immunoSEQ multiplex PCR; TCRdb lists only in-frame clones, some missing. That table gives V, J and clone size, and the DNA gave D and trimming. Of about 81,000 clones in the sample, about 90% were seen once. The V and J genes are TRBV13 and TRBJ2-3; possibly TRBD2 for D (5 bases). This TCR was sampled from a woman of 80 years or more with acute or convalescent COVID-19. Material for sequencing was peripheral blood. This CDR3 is CASSLGVSGTDTQYF. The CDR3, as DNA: TGTGCCAGCAGCTTAGGGGTTAGCGGCACAGATACGCAGTATTTT.